A single sample is the source of the 11 T cell receptor beta chains below, sequenced in a study of memory CD4+ T cells and cytomegalovirus serostatus. This table comes from immunoSEQ multiplex PCR, and its TCRdb copy is limited to in-frame clones, with some not included. The sample has around 44,000 clones, 60% to 85% seen once. Single viable CD3+CD4+CD8-CD45RO+ cells were sorted as the memory CD4+ T cells. The sequenced sample was memory CD4+ T cells from blood. Source of these receptors: an adult in good health and CMV-seronegative.

The V and J genes are TRBV4-1 and TRBJ2-5, with D possibly TRBD2 on 5 matching bases. V was trimmed by 1 base and J by 5 bases, leaving 14 bases between them. The CDR3 contains 15 residues. CDR1 MGHRA and CDR2 YSYEKL come from the germline V gene. For the CDR3, the DNA is TGCGCCAGCAGCCAAGTGAACTTTCCGGGGGAGACCCAGTACTTC. Its translation: CASSQVNFPGETQYF.

The genes are TRBV5-8 and TRBJ2-3; D might be TRBD1 (5 bases). CDR3 length: 13 amino acids. The V gene lost 4 bases and the J gene lost 0 bases, with 6 bases spanning the gap. Germline V gives CDR1 SGHTS, CDR2 YDEGEE. CDR3 nucleotides: TGTGCCAGCAGCGGGGCGAGCACAGATACGCAGTATTTT. Protein product: CASSGASTDTQYF.

A remark on this clone: The junction departs from germline at one end; a sequencing error may be responsible. The chain links TRBV14 to TRBJ2-3; 9 nucleotides match TRBD2. This CDR3 is built from 16 residues. Per the germline V gene, CDR1 is SGHDN and CDR2 is FVKESK. The CDR3 region is CASSEDLAGLTDTQYF. The DNA of the CDR3 is TGTGCCAGCAGCGAAGACCTAGCGGGGCTCACAGATACGCAGTATTTT.

The chain joins TRBV11-2 to TRBJ1-1; no clear D. Deletions cut 2 bases from V and 1 base from J, with 5 bases between. There are 13 residues in the CDR3. Germline loops: CDR1 SGHAT, CDR2 FQNNGV. The CDR3 DNA reads TGTGCCAGCAGCTTAAGTCGGAACACTGAAGCTTTCTTT. Amino acids: CASSLSRNTEAFF.

The chain recombines TRBV5-6 with TRBJ1-5; a possible D gene is TRBD1 (5 bases). Trimming removed 0 bases at V and 4 bases at J, with 8 bases between. Germline V CDR1 and CDR2: SGHDT, YYEEEE. This CDR3 comprises 14 residues. The chain's CDR3 is CASSLGEGNQPQHF. CDR3 coding DNA: TGTGCCAGCAGCTTGGGGGAGGGGAATCAGCCCCAGCATTTT. Full variable domain (rest looked up from reference TRBV5-6 and TRBJ1-5): DAGVTQSPTHLIKTRGQQVTLRCSPKSGHDTVSWYQQALGQGPQFIFQYYEEEERQRGNFPDRFSGHQFPNYSSELNVNALLLGDSALYLCASSLGEGNQPQHFGDGTRLSIL.

This rearrangement joins TRBV18 to TRBJ2-7, with D tentatively TRBD1 (6 bases). Germline loops: CDR1 KGHSH, CDR2 LQKENI. V lost 2 bases, J lost 0 bases, and 8 bases lay in between. This CDR3 spans 14 amino acids. The CDR3 region is CASSPTGFSYEQYF. In DNA form, the CDR3 reads TGTGCCAGCTCACCAACAGGGTTCTCCTACGAGCAGTACTTC. Together with reference TRBV18 and TRBJ2-7, the CDR3 gives the full variable domain: NAGVMQNPRHLVRRRGQEARLRCSPMKGHSHVYWYRQLPEEGLKFMVYLQKENIIDESGMPKERFSAEFPKEGPSILRIQQVVRGDSAAYFCASSPTGFSYEQYFGPGTRLTVT.

V is TRBV11-2 and J is TRBJ1-1; D remains unclear. The CDR3 loop spans 13 amino acids. Trimming took off 0 bases at V and 11 bases at J, with 13 bases between the two ends. Germline V lookup: CDR1 SGHAT, CDR2 FQNNGV. CDR3 bases: TGTGCCAGCAGCTTAGATTTACAAGGGAGGGCTTTCTTT. Translating it yields CASSLDLQGRAFF.

The chain carries TRBV14 and TRBJ1-1, with 7 bases aligning to TRBD1. Per the germline V gene, CDR1 is SGHDN and CDR2 is FVKESK. The CDR3 has 20 residues. J gave up 0 bases and V 4 bases, and 20 bases lay outside the gene matches. CDR3 nucleotide sequence: TGTGCCAGCAGCCCCCATTCGGGACAGACGTATTTGAGGATGAACACTGAAGCTTTCTTT. Translation gives CASSPHSGQTYLRMNTEAFF.

This sequence joins TRBV15 and TRBJ2-3; D ambiguous. CDR3 length equals 16 residues. V dropped 1 base and J dropped 0 bases, with 11 bases sitting between them. Germline CDR1 and CDR2: LNHNV and YYDKDF (reference sequence). CDR3 in DNA: TGTGCCACCAGCAGAGGGGTGGGTCGGAGCACAGATACGCAGTATTTT. It yields the protein CATSRGVGRSTDTQYF.

J is TRBJ1-1 and V is TRBV5-5, with 8 bases that match TRBD1. The CDR3 consists of 17 residues. Germline V lookup: CDR1 SGHKS, CDR2 YYEKEE (reference sequence). J lost 4 bases, V lost 2 bases, and 13 bases had no gene match. The CDR3 region is CASSLGRYRGSLTEAFF. In DNA, the CDR3 is TGTGCCAGCAGCTTAGGACGATACAGGGGGTCCCTCACTGAAGCTTTCTTT. Drawing the rest from reference TRBV5-5 and TRBJ1-1, the complete variable domain is DAGVTQSPTHLIKTRGQQVTLRCSPISGHKSVSWYQQVLGQGPQFIFQYYEKEERGRGNFPDRFSARQFPNYSSELNVNALLLGDSALYLCASSLGRYRGSLTEAFFGQGTRLTVV.

The chain is built from TRBV6-5 and TRBJ1-2; the match to TRBD1 covers 9 bases. CDR1 MNHEY and CDR2 SVGAGI come from the germline V gene. Losses at the gene ends were 6 bases for V and 5 bases for J; bases not matched to a gene: 7. The CDR3 sequence is 14 residues long. CDR3 DNA: TGTGCCAGCAGAGCACAGGGGACAGGGTATGGCTACACCTTC. It yields the protein CASRAQGTGYGYTF.